What follows are 5 T cell receptor beta chains derived from one specimen sequenced in a study of blood T cell repertoires in COVID-19. Repertoires were generated with immunoSEQ multiplex PCR, while TCRdb's copy carries only in-frame clones and drops some. In the table there are about 280,000 clones, 80% to 90% of which are singletons. The source material was peripheral blood. The receptors were sampled from a man aged 35-49 years with acute or convalescent COVID-19.

The rearrangement links TRBV24-1 to TRBJ2-3, with TRBD1 matching 9 bases. The germline CDR1 and CDR2 sequences are KGHDR and SFDVKD. The CDR3 totals 15 residues. J lost 4 bases, V lost 8 bases, and 9 bases had no gene match. The CDR3, as DNA: TGTGCCACCATGTCGGGACAGGGAGTTGCAGATACGCAGTATTTT. Amino acids: CATMSGQGVADTQYF.

The rearrangement uses TRBV15 and TRBJ2-3, with 11 bases matching TRBD2. The CDR3 runs 16 residues. V gave up 5 bases and J gave up 5 bases; unmatched junction bases: 9. CDR1 LNHNV and CDR2 YYDKDF come from the germline V gene (reference sequence). CDR3 region: CATSGSPGLAEDTQYF. The CDR3 DNA follows: TGTGCCACCAGCGGGTCACCGGGACTAGCGGAAGATACGCAGTATTTT.

The J gene is TRBJ1-2, the V gene TRBV5-1; D gene unclear. This CDR3 region has 14 residues. Germline CDR1 and CDR2: SGHRS and YFSETQ. Trimming shortened V by 3 bases and J by 4 bases, and 13 bases separated the two germline ends. The DNA of the CDR3 is TGCGCCAGCAGCTCCGGAGTCGGGATCTATGGCTACACCTTC. Translating gives CASSSGVGIYGYTF.

This clone came up once. The rearrangement links TRBV3-1 (or the pseudogene TRBV3-2) to TRBJ2-3; 9 nucleotides align to TRBD2. The trim removed 4 bases at V and 6 bases at J, leaving 8 bases unmatched. This CDR3 is 15 amino acids long. CDR1 is LGHDT and CDR2 is YNNKEL in the germline V gene (reference sequence). The CDR3 is CASSRGGAGVDTQYF. CDR3 bases: TGTGCCAGCAGCCGCGGGGGGGCAGGCGTGGATACGCAGTATTTT.

The V gene is TRBV15, the J gene TRBJ1-5; a weak D match, TRBD1 (5 bases). CDR1 LNHNV and CDR2 YYDKDF come from the germline V gene (reference sequence). The CDR3 covers 14 residues. V lost 3 bases to trimming and J lost 2 bases, with 8 bases between them. The CDR3 region has the DNA TGTGCCACCAGCAGGGACATCCGCAATCAGCCCCAGCATTTT. This gives the protein CATSRDIRNQPQHF.